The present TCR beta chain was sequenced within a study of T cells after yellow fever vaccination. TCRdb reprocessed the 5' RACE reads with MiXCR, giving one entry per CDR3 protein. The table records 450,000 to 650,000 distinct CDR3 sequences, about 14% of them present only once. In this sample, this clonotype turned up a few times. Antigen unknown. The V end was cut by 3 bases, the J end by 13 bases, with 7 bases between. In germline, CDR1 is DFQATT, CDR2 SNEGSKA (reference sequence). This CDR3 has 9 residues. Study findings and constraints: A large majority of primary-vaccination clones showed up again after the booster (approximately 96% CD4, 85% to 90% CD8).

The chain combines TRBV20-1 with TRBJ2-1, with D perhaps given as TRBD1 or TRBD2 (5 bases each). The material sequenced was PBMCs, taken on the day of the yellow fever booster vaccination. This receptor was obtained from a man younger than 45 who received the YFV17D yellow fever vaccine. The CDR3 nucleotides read TGCAGTGCTAGGGGACCCCAGTTCTTC. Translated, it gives CSARGPQFF.